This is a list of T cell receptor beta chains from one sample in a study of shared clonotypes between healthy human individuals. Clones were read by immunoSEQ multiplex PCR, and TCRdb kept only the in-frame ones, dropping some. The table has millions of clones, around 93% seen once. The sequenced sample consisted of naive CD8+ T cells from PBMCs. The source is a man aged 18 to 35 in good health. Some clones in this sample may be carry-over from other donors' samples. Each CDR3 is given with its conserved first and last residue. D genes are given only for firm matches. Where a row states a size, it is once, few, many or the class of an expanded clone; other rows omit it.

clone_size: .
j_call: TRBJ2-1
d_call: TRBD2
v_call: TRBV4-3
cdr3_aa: CASSSGLAGYFDEQFF
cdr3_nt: TGCGCCAGCAGCTCCGGACTAGCGGGATATTTCGATGAGCAGTTCTTC

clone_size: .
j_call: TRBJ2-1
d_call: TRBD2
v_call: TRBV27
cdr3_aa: CASIASAGGYNEQFF
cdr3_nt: TGTGCCAGTATAGCTTCCGCGGGAGGCTACAATGAGCAGTTCTTC

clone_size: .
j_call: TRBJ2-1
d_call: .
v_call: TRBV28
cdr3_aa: CASSRPRLDDEQFF
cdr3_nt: TGTGCCAGCAGCCGACCCCGCCTAGACGATGAGCAGTTCTTC

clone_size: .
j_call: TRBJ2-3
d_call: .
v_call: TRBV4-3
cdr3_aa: CASSQGRVSATDTQYF
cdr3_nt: TGCGCCAGCAGCCAAGGCCGGGTTTCCGCCACAGATACGCAGTATTTT

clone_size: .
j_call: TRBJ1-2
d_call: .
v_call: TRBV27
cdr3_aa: CASSLGGKGYGYTF
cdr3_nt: TGTGCCAGCAGTTTAGGAGGAAAGGGGTATGGCTACACCTTC

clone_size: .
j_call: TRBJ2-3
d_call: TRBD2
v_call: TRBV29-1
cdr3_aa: CSVVGGLAGVSSTDTQYF
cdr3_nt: TGCAGCGTTGTCGGGGGACTAGCGGGAGTTAGTAGCACAGATACGCAGTATTTT

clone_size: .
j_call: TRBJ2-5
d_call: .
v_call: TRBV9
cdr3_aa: CAPRRGVVWETQYF
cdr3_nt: TGTGCCCCCCGGCGCGGCGTCGTCTGGGAGACCCAGTACTTC

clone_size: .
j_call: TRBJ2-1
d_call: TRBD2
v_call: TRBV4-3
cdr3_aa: CASSQSSGRWNEQFF
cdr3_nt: TGCGCCAGCAGCCAATCTAGCGGGAGATGGAATGAGCAGTTCTTC

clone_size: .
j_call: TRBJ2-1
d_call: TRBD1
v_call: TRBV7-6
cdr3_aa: CASSARTGYNEQFF
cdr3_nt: TGTGCCAGCAGCGCCCGGACAGGCTACAATGAGCAGTTCTTC

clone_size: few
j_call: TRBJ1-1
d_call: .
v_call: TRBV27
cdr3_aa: CASSLLGGVNTEAFF
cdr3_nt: TGTGCCAGCAGTTTACTCGGAGGAGTGAACACTGAAGCTTTCTTT

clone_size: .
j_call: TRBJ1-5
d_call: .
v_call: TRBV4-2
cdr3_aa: CASSQEEGQVNQPQHF
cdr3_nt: TGTGCCAGCAGCCAAGAGGAGGGGCAGGTCAATCAGCCCCAGCATTTT

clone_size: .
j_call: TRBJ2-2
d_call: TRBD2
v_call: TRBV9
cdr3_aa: CAGRAGNTGELFF
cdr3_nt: TGTGCCGGGAGGGCCGGGAACACCGGGGAGCTGTTTTTT

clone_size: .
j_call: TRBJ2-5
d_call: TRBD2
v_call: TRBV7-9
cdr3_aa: CASSFLAGQETQYF
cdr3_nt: TGTGCCAGCAGCTTTCTAGCGGGGCAAGAGACCCAGTACTTC

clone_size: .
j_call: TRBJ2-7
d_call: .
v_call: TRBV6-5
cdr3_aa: CASSYSTASYEQYF
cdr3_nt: TGTGCCAGCAGTTACTCAACTGCTAGCTACGAGCAGTACTTC

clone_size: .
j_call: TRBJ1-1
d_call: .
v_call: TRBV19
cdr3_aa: CASSSDGGGTEAFF
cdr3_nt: TGTGCCAGTAGCTCGGACGGAGGGGGCACTGAAGCTTTCTTT

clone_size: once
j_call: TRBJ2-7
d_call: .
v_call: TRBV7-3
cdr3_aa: CASSLGGDLSYEQYF
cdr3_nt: TGTGCCAGCAGCTTGGGGGGCGACCTCTCCTACGAGCAGTACTTC

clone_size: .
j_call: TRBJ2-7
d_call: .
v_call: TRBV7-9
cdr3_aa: CASTIERGYEQYF
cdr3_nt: TGTGCCTCGACTATTGAGAGGGGGTACGAGCAGTACTTC

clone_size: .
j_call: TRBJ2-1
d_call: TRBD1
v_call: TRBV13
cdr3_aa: CASSTDRNNEQFF
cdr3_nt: TGTGCCAGCAGCACGGACAGGAACAATGAGCAGTTCTTC